This T cell receptor beta chain was obtained from a study of blood T cell repertoires in COVID-19 (dated by TCRdb to 2018 to 2021). For the study in its entirety: Samples from collaborators originated in the United States, Italy and Spain and spanned both the acute and convalescent phases of COVID-19. Nearly every sample came with metadata listing a de-identified subject ID, COVID-19 status, age in years and sex. A freely available public database, intended as a resource for researchers studying the immune response to SARS-CoV-2, is where the repertoires were released. HLA class I and class II types, where available, came from metadata supplied by the sample provider rather than from assay-based typing. Deeply sampled blood TCRbeta repertoires from subjects exposed to, actively infected with, or recovered from COVID-19 were included in the dataset. The samples were drawn from two sources: the first 160 participants of the ongoing ImmuneRACE study, and over 950 subjects contributed by 6 global collaborators. The prospective study material was composed of cDNA or gDNA derived from T cells, B-cell-depleted T cells, or PBMCs.

Collaborating institutions collected whole blood in K2EDTA tubes following their own protocols. For TCRbeta analysis, collaborator samples were shipped as frozen whole blood, as isolated PBMCs, or as DNA extracted from either sample type. The immunoSEQ Assay, a bias-controlled multiplex PCR, was used to amplify TCRbeta CDR3 regions from genomic DNA. On the study's bioinformatics: Nucleated cell counts per sample were estimated from amplification of reference gene primers within the assay. To quantify the absolute abundance of each unique TCRbeta CDR3 rearrangement, sequence reads were collapsed and filtered. For each sample, productive Simpson clonality was calculated as the square root of Simpson's diversity index across productive rearrangements. TCRdb holds this immuneACCESS table with in-frame rearrangements only. Some clones are missing; in checked studies, unresolved V genes explain under half, and the rest has no known cause. V and J calls and clone size are as listed in that table; D and trimming were resolved from the DNA. The sample contains about 130,000 clones, approximately 83% of them found a single time. Around 3% of the sample comes from the top ten.

This clone was detected once. The antigen this receptor binds is unknown. Base qualities are missing; no much larger clone stands one base away. Study-wide findings and limitations: How much clinical and demographic metadata was included differed by source and by participant, and the metadata was provided uncurated.

From the germline V gene (reference sequence), CDR1 is LNHDA and CDR2 is SQIVND. Its CDR3 holds 17 amino acids, cysteine through phenylalanine. Of the read, only the CDR3 DNA is kept; its 51 bases are in frame from base 1. Trimming removed 5 bases from V and 1 base from J; the gene matches leave 12 bases unexplained. The source material was peripheral blood. The chain uses TRBV19 and TRBJ1-1, with 8 junctional bases fitting TRBD1. The clonotype comes from a woman older than 75 with acute or convalescent COVID-19. The CDR3 here reads CASSRRRTGSGNTEAFF. The bases read TGTGCCAGTAGTCGCCGCCGGACAGGGTCCGGGAACACTGAAGCTTTCTTT.